This TCR beta chain was retrieved from a study of T cell changes during pregnancy in multiple sclerosis. This clone has a single count. Clones were sequenced by immunoSEQ multiplex PCR, and TCRdb holds only the in-frame ones, with some missing. The sample consists of about 49,000 clones, over 90% of them appearing once. This CDR3 has 15 amino acids. Trimming took 0 bases from V and 4 from J; bases not matched to a gene: 5. The germline V gene has CDR1 LNHNV and CDR2 YYDKDF (reference sequence). The specimen comprised CD8+ T cells from peripheral blood mononuclear cells, sampled in the first trimester of pregnancy. The rearrangement uses TRBV15 and TRBJ2-5, with 7 bases lining up with TRBD2. This sequence originates from a female donor with multiple sclerosis, enrolled in a pregnancy study. In nucleotides, the CDR3 is TGTGCCACCAGCAGAGAGGCGGGGAGGGGAGAGACCCAGTACTTC. Its translation is CATSREAGRGETQYF.